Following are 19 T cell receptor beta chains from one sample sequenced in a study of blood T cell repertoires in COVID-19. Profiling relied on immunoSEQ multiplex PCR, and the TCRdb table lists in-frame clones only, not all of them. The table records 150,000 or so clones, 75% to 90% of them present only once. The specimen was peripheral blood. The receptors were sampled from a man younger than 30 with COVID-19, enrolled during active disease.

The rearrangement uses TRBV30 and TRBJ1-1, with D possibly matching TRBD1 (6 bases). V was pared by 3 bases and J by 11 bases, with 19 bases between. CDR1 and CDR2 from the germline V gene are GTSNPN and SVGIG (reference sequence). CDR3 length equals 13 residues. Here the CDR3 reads CAWREQGVWVAFF. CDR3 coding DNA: TGTGCCTGGAGGGAACAGGGTGTTTGGGTGGCTTTCTTT.

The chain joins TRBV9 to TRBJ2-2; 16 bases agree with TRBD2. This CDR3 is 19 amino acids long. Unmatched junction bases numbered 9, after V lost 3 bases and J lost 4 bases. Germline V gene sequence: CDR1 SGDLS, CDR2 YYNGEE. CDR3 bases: TGTGCCAGCAGCGGACCCGGGACTAGCGGGAGGGCGAGCACCGGGGAGCTGTTTTTT. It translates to CASSGPGTSGRASTGELFF. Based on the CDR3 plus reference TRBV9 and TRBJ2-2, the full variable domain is DSGVTQTPKHLITATGQRVTLRCSPRSGDLSVYWYQQSLDQGLQFLIQYYNGEERAKGNILERFSAQQFPDLHSELNLSSLELGDSALYFCASSGPGTSGRASTGELFFGEGSRLTVL.

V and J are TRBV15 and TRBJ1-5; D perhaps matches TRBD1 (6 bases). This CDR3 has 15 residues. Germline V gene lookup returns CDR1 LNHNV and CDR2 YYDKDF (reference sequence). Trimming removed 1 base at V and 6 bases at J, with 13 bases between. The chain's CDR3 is CATSRATGSRQPQHF. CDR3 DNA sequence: TGTGCCACCAGCAGAGCAACAGGGTCCCGTCAGCCCCAGCATTTT.

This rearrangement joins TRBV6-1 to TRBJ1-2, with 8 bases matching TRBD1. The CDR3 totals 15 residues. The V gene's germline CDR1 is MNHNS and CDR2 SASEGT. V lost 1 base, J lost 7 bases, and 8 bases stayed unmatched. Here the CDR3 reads CASSEGTGTPIGYTF. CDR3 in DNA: TGTGCCAGCAGTGAAGGGACAGGGACCCCTATTGGCTACACCTTC.

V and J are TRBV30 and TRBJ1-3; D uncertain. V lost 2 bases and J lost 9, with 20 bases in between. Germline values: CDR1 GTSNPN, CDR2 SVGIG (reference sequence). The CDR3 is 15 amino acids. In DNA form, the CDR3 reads TGTGCCTGGAGTCGGCAAGGCCTCGAACGGGGCACCATATATTTT. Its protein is CAWSRQGLERGTIYF.

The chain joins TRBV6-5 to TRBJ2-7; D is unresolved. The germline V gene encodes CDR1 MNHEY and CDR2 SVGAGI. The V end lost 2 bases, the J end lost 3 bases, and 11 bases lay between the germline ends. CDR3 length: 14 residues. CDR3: CASSYTAAGYEQYF. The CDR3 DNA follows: TGTGCCAGCAGTTACACGGCGGCTGGCTACGAGCAGTACTTC.

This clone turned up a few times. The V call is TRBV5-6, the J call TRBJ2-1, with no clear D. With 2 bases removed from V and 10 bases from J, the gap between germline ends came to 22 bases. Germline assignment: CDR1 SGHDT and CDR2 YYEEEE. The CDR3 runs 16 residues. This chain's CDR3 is CASSFLSTSARGEQFF. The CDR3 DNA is TGTGCCAGCAGCTTCCTTAGTACTTCGGCTAGAGGCGAGCAGTTCTTC.

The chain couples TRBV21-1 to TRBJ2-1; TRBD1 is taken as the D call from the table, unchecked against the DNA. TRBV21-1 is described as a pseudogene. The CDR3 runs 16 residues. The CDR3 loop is CASSPRTGGNYNEQFF. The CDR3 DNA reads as TGTGCCAGCAGCCCCCGGACAGGGGGCAACTACAATGAGCAGTTCTTC.

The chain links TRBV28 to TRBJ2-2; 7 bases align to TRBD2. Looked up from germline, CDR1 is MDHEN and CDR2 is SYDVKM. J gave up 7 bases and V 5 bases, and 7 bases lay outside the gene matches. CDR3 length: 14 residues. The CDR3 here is CASSPGLVGGELFF. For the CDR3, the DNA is TGTGCCAGCAGTCCCGGACTAGTTGGCGGGGAGCTGTTTTTT.

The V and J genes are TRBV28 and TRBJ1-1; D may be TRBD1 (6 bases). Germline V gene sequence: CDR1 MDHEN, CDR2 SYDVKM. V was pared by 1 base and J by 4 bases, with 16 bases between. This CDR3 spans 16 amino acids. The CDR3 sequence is CASSLSGVGRSTEAFF. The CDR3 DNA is TGTGCCAGCAGTTTATCAGGGGTAGGTCGGAGCACTGAAGCTTTCTTT.

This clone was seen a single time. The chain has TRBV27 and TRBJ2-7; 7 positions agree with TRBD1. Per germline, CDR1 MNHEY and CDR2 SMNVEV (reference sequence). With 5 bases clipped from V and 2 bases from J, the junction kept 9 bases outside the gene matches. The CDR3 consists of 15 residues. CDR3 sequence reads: CASSLRQGRTYEQYF. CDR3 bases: TGTGCCAGCAGTCTAAGACAGGGTCGGACCTACGAGCAGTACTTC.

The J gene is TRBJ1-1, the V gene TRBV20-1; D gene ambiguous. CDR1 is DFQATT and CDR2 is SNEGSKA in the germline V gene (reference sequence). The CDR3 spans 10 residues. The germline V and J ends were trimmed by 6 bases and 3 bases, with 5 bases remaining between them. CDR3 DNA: TGCAGTGCCAGGTACACTGAAGCTTTCTTT. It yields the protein CSARYTEAFF.

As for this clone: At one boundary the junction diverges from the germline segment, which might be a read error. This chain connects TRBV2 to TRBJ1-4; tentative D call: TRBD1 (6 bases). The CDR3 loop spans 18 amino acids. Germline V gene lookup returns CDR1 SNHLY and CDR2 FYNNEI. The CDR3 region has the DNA TGTGCCAGCAGTGAATGGCGCCCGGGACAACCGGGTGGTGAAAAACTGCTTTTT. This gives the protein CASSEWRPGQPGGEKLLF. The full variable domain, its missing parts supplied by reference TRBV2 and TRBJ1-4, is EPEVTQTPSHQVTQMGQEVILRCVPISNHLYFYWYRQILGQKVEFLVSFYNNEISEKSEIFDDQFSVERPDGSNFTLKIRSTKLEDSAMYFCASSEWRPGQPGGEKLLFGSGTQLSVL.

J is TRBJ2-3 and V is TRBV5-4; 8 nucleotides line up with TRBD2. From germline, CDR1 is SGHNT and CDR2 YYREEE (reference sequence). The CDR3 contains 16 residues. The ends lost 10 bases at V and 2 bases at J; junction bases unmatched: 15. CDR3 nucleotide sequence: TGTGCCGCCCGGGGGGGGGCCACAATACTCACAGATACGCAGTATTTT. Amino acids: CAARGGATILTDTQYF.

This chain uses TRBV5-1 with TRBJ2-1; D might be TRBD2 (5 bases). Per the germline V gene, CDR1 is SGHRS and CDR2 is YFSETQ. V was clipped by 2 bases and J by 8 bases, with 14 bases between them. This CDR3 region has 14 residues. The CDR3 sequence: CASSFLRALDEQFF. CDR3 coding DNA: TGCGCCAGCAGCTTCCTGAGGGCCCTGGATGAGCAGTTCTTC.

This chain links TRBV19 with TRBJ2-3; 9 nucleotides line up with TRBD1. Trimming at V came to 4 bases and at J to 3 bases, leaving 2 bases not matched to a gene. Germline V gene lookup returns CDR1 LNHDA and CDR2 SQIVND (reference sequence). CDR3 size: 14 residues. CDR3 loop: CASSSDRGTDTQYF. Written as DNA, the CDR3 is TGTGCCAGTAGTAGCGACAGGGGGACAGATACGCAGTATTTT.

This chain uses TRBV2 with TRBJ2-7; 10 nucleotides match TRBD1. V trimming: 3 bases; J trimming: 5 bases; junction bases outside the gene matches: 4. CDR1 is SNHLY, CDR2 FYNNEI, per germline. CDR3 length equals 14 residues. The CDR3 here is CASSDGTGDNEQYF. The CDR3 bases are TGTGCCAGCAGTGATGGGACAGGGGACAACGAGCAGTACTTC.

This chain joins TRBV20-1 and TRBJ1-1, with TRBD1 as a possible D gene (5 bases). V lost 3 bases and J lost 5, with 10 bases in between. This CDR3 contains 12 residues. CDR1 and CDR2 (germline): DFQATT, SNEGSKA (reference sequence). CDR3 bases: TGCAGTGCTAGTAGTGGGGGGACTGAAGCTTTCTTT. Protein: CSASSGGTEAFF.

CDR3 in DNA: TGTGCCACCAGCAGAGATATAGGACTAGCCCGGGAGACCCAGTACTTC. This sequence encodes CATSRDIGLARETQYF. The chain joins TRBV15 to TRBJ2-5, with TRBD2 identical over 8 bases. The germline V gene has CDR1 LNHNV and CDR2 YYDKDF (reference sequence). Losses at the gene ends were 0 bases for V and 5 bases for J; bases not matched to a gene: 8. The CDR3 loop spans 16 amino acids.